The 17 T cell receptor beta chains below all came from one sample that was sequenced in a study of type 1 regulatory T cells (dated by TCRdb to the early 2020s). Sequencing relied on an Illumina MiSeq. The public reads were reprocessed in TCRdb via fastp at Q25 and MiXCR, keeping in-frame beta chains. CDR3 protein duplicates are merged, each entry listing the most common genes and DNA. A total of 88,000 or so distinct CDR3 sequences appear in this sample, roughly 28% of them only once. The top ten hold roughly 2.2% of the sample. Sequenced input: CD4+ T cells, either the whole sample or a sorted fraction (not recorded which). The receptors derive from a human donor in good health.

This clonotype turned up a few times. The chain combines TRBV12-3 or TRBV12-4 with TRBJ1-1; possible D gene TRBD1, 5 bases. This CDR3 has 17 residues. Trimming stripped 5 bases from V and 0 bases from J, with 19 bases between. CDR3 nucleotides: TGTGCCAGCAGTCCTCGGCCCGGGGCACCTATGAACACTGAAGCTTTCTTT. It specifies CASSPRPGAPMNTEAFF.

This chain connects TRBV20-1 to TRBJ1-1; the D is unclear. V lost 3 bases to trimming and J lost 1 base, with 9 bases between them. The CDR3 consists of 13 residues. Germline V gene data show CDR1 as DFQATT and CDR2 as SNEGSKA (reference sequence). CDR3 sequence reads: CSASIQQNTEAFF. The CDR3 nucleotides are TGCAGTGCTAGTATCCAGCAGAACACTGAAGCTTTCTTT.

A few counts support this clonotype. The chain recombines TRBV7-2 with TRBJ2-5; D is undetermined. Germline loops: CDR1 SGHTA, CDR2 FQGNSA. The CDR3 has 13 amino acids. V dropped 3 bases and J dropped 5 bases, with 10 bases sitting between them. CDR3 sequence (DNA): TGTGCCAGCAGCTTTTCTAGAAAGGAGACCCAGTACTTC. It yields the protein CASSFSRKETQYF.

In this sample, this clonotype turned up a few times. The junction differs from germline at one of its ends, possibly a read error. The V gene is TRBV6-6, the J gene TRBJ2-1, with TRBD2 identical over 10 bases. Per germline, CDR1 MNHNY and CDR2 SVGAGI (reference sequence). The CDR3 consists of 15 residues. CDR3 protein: CASSHSGLANDEQFF. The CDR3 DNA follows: TGTGCCAGCAGTCACTCGGGACTAGCGAATGATGAGCAGTTCTTC.

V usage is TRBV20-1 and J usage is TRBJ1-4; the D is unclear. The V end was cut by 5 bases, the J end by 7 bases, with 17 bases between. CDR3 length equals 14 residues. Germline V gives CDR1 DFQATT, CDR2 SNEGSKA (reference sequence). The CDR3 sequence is CSASVRLGVEKLFF. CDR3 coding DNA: TGCAGTGCTTCAGTCAGGCTCGGGGTTGAAAAACTGTTTTTT.

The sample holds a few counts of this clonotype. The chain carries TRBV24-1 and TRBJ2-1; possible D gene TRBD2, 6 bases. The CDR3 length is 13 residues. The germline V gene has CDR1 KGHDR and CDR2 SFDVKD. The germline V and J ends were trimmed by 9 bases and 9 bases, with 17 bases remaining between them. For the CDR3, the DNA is TGTGCCACCCGTTCCGGGAGCAGGAGTGAGCAGTTCTTC. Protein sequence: CATRSGSRSEQFF.

The CDR3: CASSLTPQGATEAFF. CDR3 coding DNA: TGTGCCAGCAGCTTAACCCCTCAGGGAGCCACTGAAGCTTTCTTT. The chain joins TRBV7-6 to TRBJ1-1, with D possibly being TRBD1 (5 bases). The germline CDR1 and CDR2 sequences are SGHVS and FNYEAQ. The CDR3 totals 15 residues. The germline V and J ends were trimmed by 2 bases and 4 bases, with 14 bases remaining between them. The variable domain in full, with the rest retrieved from reference TRBV7-6 and TRBJ1-1, is GAGVSQSPRYKVTKRGQDVALRCDPISGHVSLYWYRQALGQGPEFLTYFNYEAQQDKSGLPNDRFSAERPEGSISTLTIQRTEQRDSAMYRCASSLTPQGATEAFFGQGTRLTVV.

The CDR3 protein is CASSIQQGGTEAFF. As DNA, the CDR3 is TGCGCCAGCAGCATCCAACAGGGGGGGACTGAAGCTTTCTTT. The V call is TRBV5-1, the J call TRBJ1-1, with 8 bases identical to TRBD1. V was pared by 4 bases and J by 5 bases, with 7 bases of the junction left unmatched. The germline V gene encodes CDR1 SGHRS and CDR2 YFSETQ. CDR3 length: 14 residues.

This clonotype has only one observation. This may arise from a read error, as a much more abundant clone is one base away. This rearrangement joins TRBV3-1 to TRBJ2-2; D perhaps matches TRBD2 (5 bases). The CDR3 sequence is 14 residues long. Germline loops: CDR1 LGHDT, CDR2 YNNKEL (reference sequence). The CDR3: CASRPTYATGELIF. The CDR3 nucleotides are TGTGCCAGCAGGCCTACCTATGCCACCGGGGAGCTGATTTTT.

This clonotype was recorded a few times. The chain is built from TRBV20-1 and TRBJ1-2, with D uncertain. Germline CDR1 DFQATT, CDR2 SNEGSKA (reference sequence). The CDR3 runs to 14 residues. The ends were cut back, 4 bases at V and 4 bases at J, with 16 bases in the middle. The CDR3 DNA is TGCAGTGCTACCTACAAACCCGCGGCCTATGGCTACACCTTC. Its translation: CSATYKPAAYGYTF.

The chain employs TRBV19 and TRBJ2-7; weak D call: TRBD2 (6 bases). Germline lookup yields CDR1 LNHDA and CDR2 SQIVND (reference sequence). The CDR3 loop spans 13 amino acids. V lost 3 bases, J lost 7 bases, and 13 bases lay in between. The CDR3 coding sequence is TGTGCCAGTAGTATTCGGAGGGAGCTTGAGCAGTACTTC. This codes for CASSIRRELEQYF.

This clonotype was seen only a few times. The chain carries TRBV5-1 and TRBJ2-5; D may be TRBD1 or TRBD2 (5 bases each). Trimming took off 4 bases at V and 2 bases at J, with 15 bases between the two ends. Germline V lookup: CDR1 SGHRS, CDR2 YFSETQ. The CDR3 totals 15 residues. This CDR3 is CASSQPTDYQETQYF. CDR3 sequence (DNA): TGCGCCAGCAGCCAACCGACAGACTATCAAGAGACCCAGTACTTC.

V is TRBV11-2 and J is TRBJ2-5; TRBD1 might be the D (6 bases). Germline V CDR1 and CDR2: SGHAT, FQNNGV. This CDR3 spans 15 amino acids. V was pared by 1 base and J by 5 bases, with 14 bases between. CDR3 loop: CASSLGRGNRETQYF. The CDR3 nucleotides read TGTGCCAGCAGCTTAGGAAGGGGGAATAGGGAGACCCAGTACTTC.

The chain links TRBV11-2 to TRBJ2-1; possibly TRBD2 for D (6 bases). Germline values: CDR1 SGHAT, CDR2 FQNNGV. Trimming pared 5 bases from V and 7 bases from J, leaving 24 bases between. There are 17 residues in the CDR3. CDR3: CASSTSAGGVIWNEQFF. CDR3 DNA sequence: TGTGCCAGCAGCACCTCCGCCGGCGGGGTAATTTGGAATGAGCAGTTCTTC. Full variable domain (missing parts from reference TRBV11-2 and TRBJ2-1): EAGVAQSPRYKIIEKRQSVAFWCNPISGHATLYWYQQILGQGPKLLIQFQNNGVVDDSQLPKDRFSAERLKGVDSTLKIQPAKLEDSAVYLCASSTSAGGVIWNEQFFGPGTRLTVL.

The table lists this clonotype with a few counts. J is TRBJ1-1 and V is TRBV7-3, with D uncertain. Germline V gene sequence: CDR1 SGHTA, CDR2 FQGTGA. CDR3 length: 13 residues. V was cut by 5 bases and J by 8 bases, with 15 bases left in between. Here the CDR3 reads CASSPGQNTEAFF. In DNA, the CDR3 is TGTGCCAGCAGCCCCGGGCAGAATACAGAAGCTTTCTTT.

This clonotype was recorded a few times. The CDR3 is CASSLVGTSGRTEQFF. The CDR3 nucleotides are TGTGCCAGCAGCTTAGTCGGGACTAGCGGGAGAACTGAGCAGTTCTTC. V is TRBV11-2 and J is TRBJ2-1; TRBD2 aligns across 14 bases. There are 16 residues in the CDR3. Germline assignment: CDR1 SGHAT and CDR2 FQNNGV. With V trimmed by 1 base and J by 9 bases, 5 bases remained unmatched.

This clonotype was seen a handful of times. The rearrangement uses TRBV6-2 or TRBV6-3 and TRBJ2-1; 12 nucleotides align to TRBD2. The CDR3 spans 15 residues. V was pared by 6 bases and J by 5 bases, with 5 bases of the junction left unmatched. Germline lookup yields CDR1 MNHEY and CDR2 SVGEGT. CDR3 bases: TGTGCCAGCAGGCGACTAGCGGGAGACAACAATGAGCAGTTCTTC. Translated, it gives CASRRLAGDNNEQFF.